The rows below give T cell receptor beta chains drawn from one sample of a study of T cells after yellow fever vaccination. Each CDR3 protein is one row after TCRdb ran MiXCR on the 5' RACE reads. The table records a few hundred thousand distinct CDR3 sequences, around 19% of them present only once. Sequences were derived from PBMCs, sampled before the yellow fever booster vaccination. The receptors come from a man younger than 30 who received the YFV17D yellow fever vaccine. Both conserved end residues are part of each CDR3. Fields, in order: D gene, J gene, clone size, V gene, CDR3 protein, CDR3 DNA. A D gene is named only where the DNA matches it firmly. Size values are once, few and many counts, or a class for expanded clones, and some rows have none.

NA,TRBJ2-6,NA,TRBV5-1,CASSLVPGHGANVLTF,TGCGCCAGCAGCTTGGTACCAGGGCACGGGGCCAACGTCCTGACTTTC
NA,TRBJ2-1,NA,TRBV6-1,CASSERFRGVGPYNEQFF,TGTGCCAGCAGTGAAAGATTCCGGGGCGTCGGTCCCTACAATGAGCAGTTCTTC
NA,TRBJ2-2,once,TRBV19,CASSILHTGELFF,TGTGCCAGTAGTATTTTGCACACCGGGGAGCTGTTTTTT
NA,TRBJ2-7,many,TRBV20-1,CSARSDSEQYF,TGCAGTGCTAGATCGGATAGCGAGCAGTACTTC
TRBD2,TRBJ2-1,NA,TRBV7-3,CASSFRGGSSYNEQFF,TGTGCCAGCAGCTTTCGGGGGGGCAGCTCCTACAATGAGCAGTTCTTC
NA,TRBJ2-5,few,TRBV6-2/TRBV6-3,CASSYGGGAAEETQYF,TGTGCCAGCAGTTACGGTGGGGGGGCGGCGGAAGAGACCCAGTACTTC
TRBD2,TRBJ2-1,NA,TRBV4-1,CASSQAGGLPGEHEQFF,TGCGCCAGCAGCCAAGCGGGAGGTCTCCCAGGTGAGCATGAGCAGTTCTTC
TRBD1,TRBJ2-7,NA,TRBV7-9,CASSWDSQRSYEQYF,TGTGCCAGCAGCTGGGACAGTCAGCGCTCCTACGAGCAGTACTTC
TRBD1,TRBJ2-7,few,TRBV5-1,CASSPGGDRLGGYDEQYF,TGCGCCAGCAGCCCGGGTGGGGACAGGTTGGGAGGTTACGACGAGCAGTACTTC
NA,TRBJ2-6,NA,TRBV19,CASSIGQGPSAGANVLTF,TGTGCCAGTAGTATAGGGCAGGGACCCTCAGCTGGGGCCAACGTCCTGACTTTC
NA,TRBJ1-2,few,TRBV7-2,CASAGGPWEGYTF,TGTGCCAGCGCCGGGGGCCCATGGGAGGGCTACACCTTC
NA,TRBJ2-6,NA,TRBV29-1,CSVHLGSGANVLTF,TGCAGCGTTCATCTAGGGTCAGGGGCCAACGTCCTGACTTTC
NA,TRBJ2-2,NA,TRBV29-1,CSVEQNSNTGELFF,TGCAGCGTTGAGCAGAATTCGAACACCGGGGAGCTGTTTTTT
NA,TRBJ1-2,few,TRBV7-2,CASSPSGYTF,TGTGCCAGCAGCCCTTCGGGCTACACCTTC
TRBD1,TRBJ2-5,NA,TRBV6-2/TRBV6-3,CASRRQGYQETQYF,TGTGCCAGCAGGAGACAGGGGTACCAAGAGACCCAGTACTTC
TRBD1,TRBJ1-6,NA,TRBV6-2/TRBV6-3,CASSYRGTVGFGSPLHF,TGTGCCAGCAGCTACCGAGGGACAGTCGGTTTCGGCTCACCCCTCCACTTT
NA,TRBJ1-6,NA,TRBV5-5,CASTYQGHVNSPLHF,TGTGCCAGCACATACCAGGGTCACGTTAATTCACCCCTCCACTTT
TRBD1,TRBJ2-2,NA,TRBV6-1,CASSETSGTGIPTGELFF,TGTGCCAGCAGTGAAACCTCCGGGACAGGAATCCCCACCGGGGAGCTGTTTTTT
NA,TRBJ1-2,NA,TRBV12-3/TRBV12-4,CASRTGAQYTF,TGTGCCAGCAGAACCGGGGCACAATACACCTTC
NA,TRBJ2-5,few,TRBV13,CASSSPPGANQQETQYF,TGTGCCAGCAGCTCACCCCCCGGGGCGAACCAACAAGAGACCCAGTACTTC
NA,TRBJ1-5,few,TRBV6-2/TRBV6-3,CASSYWGGRNQPQHF,TGTGCCAGCAGTTACTGGGGAGGACGCAATCAGCCCCAGCATTTT
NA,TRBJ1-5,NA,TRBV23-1,CASAMGGHQPQHF,TGCGCCAGCGCCATGGGGGGGCATCAGCCCCAGCATTTT
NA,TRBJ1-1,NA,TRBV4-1,CASSQTTGGHTEAFF,TGCGCCAGCAGCCAGACGACGGGAGGGCACACTGAAGCTTTCTTT
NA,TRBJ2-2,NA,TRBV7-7,CASSKQGITGELFF,TGTGCCAGCAGCAAACAGGGAATCACCGGGGAGCTGTTTTTT
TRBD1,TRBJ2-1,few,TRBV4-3,CASSHSTGGGEQFF,TGCGCCAGCAGCCACTCAACAGGGGGCGGTGAGCAGTTCTTC
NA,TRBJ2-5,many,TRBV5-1,CASSFGQSQETQYF,TGCGCCAGCAGCTTCGGTCAGTCCCAAGAGACCCAGTACTTC
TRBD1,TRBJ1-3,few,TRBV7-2,CASSLNVRGTGNTIYF,TGTGCCAGCAGCTTAAACGTCAGGGGGACTGGAAACACCATATATTTT
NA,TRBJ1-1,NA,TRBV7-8,CASSRRGDTEAFF,TGTGCCAGCAGCAGAAGAGGGGACACTGAAGCTTTCTTT
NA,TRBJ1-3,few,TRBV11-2,CASSLDRYSQLSGNTIYF,TGTGCCAGCAGCTTAGATCGCTACAGTCAGCTTTCTGGAAACACCATATATTTT